The sequence of this T cell receptor (beta chain) was determined in a study of blood T cell repertoires in COVID-19. Here immunoSEQ multiplex PCR was the method, and the copy in TCRdb shows in-frame clones only, minus some. The repertoire has nearly 350,000 clones, roughly 86% of them found once; the top ten carry more than 5.5%. The germline CDR1 and CDR2 sequences are KGHSH and LQKENI. This CDR3 contains 15 residues. V was clipped by 6 bases and J by 8 bases; unmatched bases: 7. Sequencing input: peripheral blood. This TCR was recovered from a woman aged 70-85 years with COVID-19, enrolled during active disease. The chain carries TRBV18 and TRBJ2-3; 14 bases agree with TRBD2. The CDR3 sequence is CASSGTSGGVGTQYF. CDR3 nucleotide sequence: TGTGCCAGCTCCGGGACTAGCGGGGGTGTAGGTACGCAGTATTTT. The full variable domain, with the rest looked up from reference TRBV18 and TRBJ2-3, is NAGVMQNPRHLVRRRGQEARLRCSPMKGHSHVYWYRQLPEEGLKFMVYLQKENIIDESGMPKERFSAEFPKEGPSILRIQQVVRGDSAAYFCASSGTSGGVGTQYFGPGTRLTVL.